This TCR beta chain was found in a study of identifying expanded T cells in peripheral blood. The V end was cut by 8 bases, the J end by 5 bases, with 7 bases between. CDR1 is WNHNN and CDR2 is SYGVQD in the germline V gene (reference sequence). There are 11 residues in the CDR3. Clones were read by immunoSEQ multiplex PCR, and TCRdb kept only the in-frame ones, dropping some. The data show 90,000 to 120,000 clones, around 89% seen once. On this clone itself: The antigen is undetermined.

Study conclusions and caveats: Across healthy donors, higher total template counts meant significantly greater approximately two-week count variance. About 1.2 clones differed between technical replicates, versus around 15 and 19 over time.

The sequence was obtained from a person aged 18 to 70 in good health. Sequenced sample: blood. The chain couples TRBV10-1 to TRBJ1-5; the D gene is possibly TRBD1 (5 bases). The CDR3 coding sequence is TGCGCCAGCCAGGGAGATCAGCCCCAGCATTTT. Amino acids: CASQGDQPQHF.